A selection of T cell receptor beta chains follows, all from one sample in a study of blood T cell repertoires in COVID-19. The method was immunoSEQ multiplex PCR; TCRdb's version includes in-frame clones alone and lacks a portion of them. This sample has 120,000 or so clones; 60% to 85% occur once, and the top ten carry about 2.3%. Sequenced sample: peripheral blood. These TCRs come from a man aged 70 or older with acute or convalescent COVID-19. Both conserved end residues are part of each CDR3. D genes are given only for firm matches. Size values are once, few and many counts, or a class for expanded clones, and some rows have none.

d_gene	abundance	j_gene	v_gene	CDR3aa	CDR3nt
NA	many	TRBJ1-5	TRBV2	CASSQGGASNQPQHF	TGTGCCAGCAGCCAAGGGGGGGCATCAAATCAGCCCCAGCATTTT
NA	NA	TRBJ1-2	TRBV7-2	CASSYPGYGYTF	TGTGCCAGCAGCTACCCCGGCTATGGCTACACCTTC
TRBD1	few	TRBJ1-5	TRBV19	CASSYGTGNQPQHF	TGTGCCAGTAGTTATGGGACAGGAAATCAGCCCCAGCATTTT
NA	NA	TRBJ1-5	TRBV24-1	CATSEATLSGNQPQHF	TGTGCCACCAGTGAGGCCACCTTATCCGGCAATCAGCCCCAGCATTTT
TRBD1	NA	TRBJ2-2	TRBV5-6	CASSPGTGWTGELFF	TGTGCCAGCAGCCCCGGGACAGGGTGGACCGGGGAGCTGTTTTTT
NA	NA	TRBJ2-1	TRBV19	CASSIAGAGNNEQFF	TGTGCCAGTAGTATAGCAGGGGCCGGTAATAATGAGCAGTTCTTC
NA	NA	TRBJ1-2	TRBV11-3	CASSPTPNYGYTF	TGTGCCAGCAGTCCGACACCGAACTATGGCTACACCTTC
NA	NA	TRBJ1-1	TRBV14	CASSQGALTEAFF	TGTGCCAGCAGCCAGGGGGCCTTAACTGAAGCTTTCTTT
TRBD2	NA	TRBJ2-3	TRBV7-2	CASSLGGARRGGTDTQYF	TGTGCCAGCAGCTTAGGAGGAGCGCGGCGGGGGGGCACAGATACGCAGTATTTT
TRBD1	NA	TRBJ2-5	TRBV19	CASSNDRGLQETQYF	TGTGCCAGTAGTAACGACAGGGGATTACAAGAGACCCAGTACTTC
NA	once	TRBJ2-3	TRBV5-4	CASSFGRQGTDTQYF	TGTGCCAGCAGCTTTGGTAGGCAGGGAACAGATACGCAGTATTTT
TRBD1	NA	TRBJ1-4	TRBV24-1	CATSDPGGSDEKLFF	TGTGCCACCAGTGATCCAGGGGGATCGGATGAAAAACTGTTTTTT
TRBD1	NA	TRBJ1-4	TRBV9	CASSVGGQGNNEKLFF	TGTGCCAGCAGCGTAGGGGGACAGGGGAATAATGAAAAACTGTTTTTT
NA	NA	TRBJ1-3	TRBV3-1/TRBV3-2	CASSLGAASGNTIYF	TGTGCCAGCAGCCTAGGGGCAGCCTCTGGAAACACCATATATTTT
NA	NA	TRBJ2-2	TRBV6-2/TRBV6-3	CASSPGTFNTGELFF	TGTGCCAGCAGTCCCGGGACTTTCAACACCGGGGAGCTGTTTTTT
NA	few	TRBJ2-2	TRBV12-5	CASGPDTGTSNTVGELFF	TGTGCTAGTGGTCCTGATACTGGGACAAGCAACACCGTGGGGGAGCTGTTTTTT
NA	NA	TRBJ2-2	TRBV18	CASSPLAAGTNTGELFF	TGTGCCAGCTCACCCCTGGCGGCAGGGACTAACACCGGGGAGCTGTTTTTT
NA	NA	TRBJ2-5	TRBV7-2	CASSLNAGAGETQYF	TGTGCCAGCAGCTTAAATGCGGGGGCTGGGGAGACCCAGTACTTC
TRBD1	NA	TRBJ1-2	TRBV10-3	CAISEGPTGSYGYTF	TGTGCCATCAGTGAGGGCCCGACAGGGTCGTATGGCTACACCTTC
NA	once	TRBJ1-1	TRBV25-1	CASSRSGVSTEAFF	TGTGCCAGCAGTCGCAGCGGGGTTAGCACTGAAGCTTTCTTT
TRBD2	few	TRBJ2-1	TRBV10-3	CAISETSGGLGEQFF	TGTGCCATCAGTGAGACGTCGGGGGGGCTCGGTGAGCAGTTCTTC
NA	NA	TRBJ2-3	TRBV4-3	CASSQQVYADTQYF	TGCGCCAGCAGCCAACAGGTTTACGCAGATACGCAGTATTTT
NA	few	TRBJ2-6	TRBV5-6	CASSFTGTGANVLTF	TGTGCCAGCAGCTTCACAGGGACTGGGGCCAACGTCCTGACTTTC
TRBD1	NA	TRBJ1-5	TRBV18	CASSPDRGSNQPQHF	TGTGCCAGCTCACCGGACAGGGGTAGCAATCAGCCCCAGCATTTT